This paragraph reports one T cell receptor beta chain. Its cognate antigen is unknown. These data belong to a study of CD8 T cells in Susac syndrome. Study-wide results and limits: The CD4+ T cell repertoires from Susac syndrome exhibited no clonal expansion.

Random hexamers were used to reverse transcribe the RNA input (about 0.45 to 1 ug). TCRdb re-analysed the immunoSEQ multiplex PCR reads in MiXCR, keeping a single row per CDR3 protein. The table lists roughly 200,000 distinct CDR3 sequences, 90% to 95% of them singletons. The CDR3 is 17 residues long. Trimming at V came to 0 bases and at J to 4 bases, leaving 6 bases not matched to a gene. The TCR was taken from a human donor with Susac syndrome. V gene TRBV23-1 combines with J gene TRBJ1-5, with 10 bases identical to TRBD1. TRBV23-1 is an ORF, and what it does is uncertain. Sequencing was performed on CD4+ T cells from PBMCs. The CDR3 is CASSQSPGQGSNQPQHF. In nucleotides, the CDR3 is TGCGCCAGCAGTCAATCTCCGGGACAGGGGTCGAATCAGCCCCAGCATTTT.